This record concerns one T cell receptor beta chain sequence. Its antigen is unknown. The source of the sample is a study of neoadjuvant nivolumab and ipilimumab in lung cancer. Overall study findings and caveats: Only two of four nivolumab-treated tumors gained richness and clonality by surgery.

Sequenced by immunoSEQ multiplex PCR; TCRdb stores in-frame clones only, minus some. The profile covers about 6,500 clones, with approximately 80% appearing a single time and around 5% taken by the ten largest. The V gene's germline CDR1 is SNHLY and CDR2 FYNNEI. The CDR3 sequence is 15 residues long. The germline V and J ends were trimmed by 7 bases and 2 bases, with 17 bases remaining between them. The chain joins TRBV2 to TRBJ1-2; D might be TRBD1 (6 bases). This clonotype was obtained from an adult with non-small cell lung cancer. The starting material was tumor tissue, obtained after neoadjuvant nivolumab, alone or with ipilimumab, at or shortly before surgery. The CDR3 region is CASTPGDTGNYGYTF. Written as DNA, the CDR3 is TGTGCCAGCACCCCCGGGGACACCGGAAACTATGGCTACACCTTC.